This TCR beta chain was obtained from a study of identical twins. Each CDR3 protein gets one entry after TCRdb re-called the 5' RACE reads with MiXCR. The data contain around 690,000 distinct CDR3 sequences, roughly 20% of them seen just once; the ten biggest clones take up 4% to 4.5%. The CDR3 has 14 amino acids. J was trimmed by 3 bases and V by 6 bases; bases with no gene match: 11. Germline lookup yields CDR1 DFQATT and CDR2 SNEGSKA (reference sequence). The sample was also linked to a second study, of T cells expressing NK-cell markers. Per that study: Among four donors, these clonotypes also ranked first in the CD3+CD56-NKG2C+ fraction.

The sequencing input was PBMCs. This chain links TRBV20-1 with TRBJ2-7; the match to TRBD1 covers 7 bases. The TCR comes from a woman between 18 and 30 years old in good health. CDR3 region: CSAVDRADRYEQYF. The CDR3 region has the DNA TGCAGTGCCGTCGACAGGGCCGACCGCTACGAGCAGTACTTC.